This T cell receptor beta chain derives from a study of T cell changes during pregnancy in multiple sclerosis. The data were produced by immunoSEQ multiplex PCR, yet TCRdb's version contains in-frame clones alone and is incomplete. The data show around 64,000 clones, with about 93% seen just once and more than 2% held by the top ten. The CDR3 has 11 residues. CDR1 is MNHNS and CDR2 is SASEGT in the germline V gene. Trimming left V 7 bases short and J 6 bases short, with 10 bases between. This chain uses TRBV6-1 with TRBJ2-7; TRBD1 is a possible D gene (5 bases). The material sequenced was CD8+ T cells from peripheral blood mononuclear cells, taken in the third trimester of pregnancy. The receptor's source is a female donor with multiple sclerosis, enrolled in a pregnancy study. CDR3 sequence: CASTWGAEQYF. CDR3 coding DNA: TGTGCCAGCACCTGGGGCGCCGAGCAGTACTTC.